The 25 T cell receptor beta chains in this list originate from one sample, sequenced in a study of cytotoxic CD8 clonotypes in ibrutinib-treated CLL. Produced via immunoSEQ multiplex PCR; TCRdb's table is partial and in-frame only. The sample consists of 150,000 or so clones, roughly four fifths of them appearing once. The sample here was PBMCs, taken after 24 months of ibrutinib treatment. These receptors came from a human donor with chronic lymphocytic leukemia.

The chain combines TRBV6-1 with TRBJ1-4; D not resolved. CDR1 is MNHNS, CDR2 SASEGT, per germline. The CDR3 spans 15 residues. The germline V and J ends were trimmed by 6 bases and 4 bases, with 15 bases remaining between them. The CDR3 DNA reads as TGTGCCAGCAGCTCCCTGGCTAGGAGTAATGAAAAACTGTTTTTT. Encoded protein: CASSSLARSNEKLFF.

The chain uses TRBV30 and TRBJ1-4, with 7 nucleotides matching TRBD1. Trimming cost V 3 bases and J 7 bases; bases outside gene matches: 5. The CDR3 runs to 13 residues. Germline assignment: CDR1 GTSNPN and CDR2 SVGIG (reference sequence). The CDR3 reads CAWRIQGSEKLFF. CDR3 bases: TGTGCCTGGAGAATACAGGGGAGTGAAAAACTGTTTTTT.

The gene calls are TRBV7-8 and TRBJ2-3; 14 nucleotides match TRBD2. Trimming removed 6 bases from V and 6 bases from J; junction bases left unmatched: 5. CDR1 SGHVS and CDR2 FQNEAQ come from the germline V gene. This CDR3 has 15 residues. CDR3 protein: CASRERLAGGDTQYF. The CDR3, as DNA: TGTGCCAGCAGGGAGAGACTAGCGGGAGGGGATACGCAGTATTTT.

CDR3 loop: CASSVGRDRSADTQYF. DNA of the CDR3: TGTGCCAGCAGCGTAGGGCGCGATAGGTCGGCAGATACGCAGTATTTT. This chain links TRBV9 with TRBJ2-3; D is undetermined. The V gene lost 0 bases and the J gene lost 4 bases, with 15 bases spanning the gap. The CDR3 runs to 16 residues. Germline CDR1 SGDLS, CDR2 YYNGEE.

The chain employs TRBV7-9 and TRBJ1-1, with 9 bases aligning to TRBD1. J gave up 1 base and V 4 bases, and 10 bases lay outside the gene matches. The CDR3 runs to 17 residues. Germline CDR1 reads SEHNR; CDR2 reads FQNEAQ (reference sequence). The DNA for the CDR3 is TGTGCCAGCAGCTCAACCGGGACAGGGAGGGGGAACACTGAAGCTTTCTTT. It is translated as CASSSTGTGRGNTEAFF.

For the CDR3, the DNA is TGCGCCAGCAGACTAGCGGGAGGAACTTCCAATGAGCAGTTCTTC. Its translation is CASRLAGGTSNEQFF. The rearrangement uses TRBV5-1 and TRBJ2-1, with TRBD2 identical over 12 bases. CDR3 length: 15 residues. CDR1 is SGHRS and CDR2 is YFSETQ in the germline V gene. V trimming: 5 bases; J trimming: 6 bases; junction bases outside the gene matches: 6.

This chain connects TRBV21-1 to TRBJ2-7; the tabulated D call, TRBD1, remains unverified against the DNA. TRBV21-1 is tagged as a pseudogene. CDR3 length equals 16 residues. Here the CDR3 reads CASIGHRDIEASEQYF. The CDR3 region has the DNA TGTGCCAGCATCGGCCACCGGGACATTGAAGCAAGCGAGCAGTACTTC.

The chain uses TRBV28 and TRBJ1-2, with D possibly being TRBD1 (5 bases). With 7 bases removed from V and 7 bases from J, the gap between germline ends came to 16 bases. The CDR3 spans 13 residues. Germline V gives CDR1 MDHEN, CDR2 SYDVKM. This chain's CDR3 is CASTWGVAGGYTF. The CDR3 bases are TGTGCCAGCACCTGGGGCGTAGCGGGTGGCTACACCTTC.

The chain carries TRBV7-9 and TRBJ2-2, with D perhaps matching TRBD1 (5 bases). CDR1 is SEHNR, CDR2 FQNEAQ, per germline (reference sequence). This CDR3 comprises 13 residues. V was cut by 3 bases and J by 5 bases, with 7 bases left in between. This CDR3 reads CASSFRGTGELFF. The CDR3 DNA follows: TGTGCCAGCAGCTTTAGGGGAACCGGGGAGCTGTTTTTT. Full variable domain (rest looked up from reference TRBV7-9 and TRBJ2-2): DTGVSQNPRHKITKRGQNVTFRCDPISEHNRLYWYRQTLGQGPEFLTYFQNEAQLEKSRLLSDRFSAERPKGSFSTLEIQRTEQGDSAMYLCASSFRGTGELFFGEGSRLTVL.

The rearrangement links TRBV6-6 to TRBJ1-1; TRBD1 agrees at 7 bases. Unmatched junction bases numbered 13, after V lost 6 bases and J lost 6 bases. This CDR3 region has 15 residues. Germline assignment: CDR1 MNHNY and CDR2 SVGAGI (reference sequence). The CDR3 here is CASREGYRGLSEAFF. Written as DNA, the CDR3 is TGTGCCAGCAGGGAGGGATACAGGGGCTTGTCTGAAGCTTTCTTT.

The chain combines TRBV7-9 with TRBJ2-7; 9 bases fit TRBD1. The CDR3 is 13 residues long. The germline gives CDR1 SEHNR, CDR2 FQNEAQ (reference sequence). The V gene end was trimmed by 3 bases and the J gene end by 4 bases; junction bases not matched to a gene: 1. CDR3 DNA: TGTGCCAGCAGCTTGACAGGGGGGTACGAGCAGTACTTC. Translating gives CASSLTGGYEQYF.

There are a few counts of this clone. The rearrangement joins TRBV11-2 to TRBJ1-6, with 9 bases matching TRBD1. The CDR3 sequence is 14 residues long. V lost 5 bases and J lost 7; bases outside the gene matches: 3. Per germline, CDR1 SGHAT and CDR2 FQNNGV. The CDR3 region is CASSPGTGNSPLHF. CDR3 bases: TGTGCCAGCAGCCCCGGGACAGGGAATTCACCCCTCCACTTT.

The chain has TRBV10-2 and TRBJ1-1; D unresolved. Germline V CDR1 and CDR2: WSHSY, SAAADI. The CDR3 extends over 16 amino acids. The V end was cut by 2 bases, the J end by 6 bases, with 19 bases between. CDR3 DNA sequence: TGCGCCAGCAGTGAGGGGTCGAGCAGTGCGTTGGCTGAAGCTTTCTTT. This translates into CASSEGSSSALAEAFF.

The CDR3: CASSPQGTGETQYF. The DNA of the CDR3 is TGTGCCAGCAGCCCACAGGGGACGGGGGAGACCCAGTACTTC. The rearrangement joins TRBV9 to TRBJ2-5, with 7 bases identical to TRBD1. The CDR3 is made up of 14 amino acids. V lost 4 bases and J lost 5; bases outside the gene matches: 8. Looked up from germline, CDR1 is SGDLS and CDR2 is YYNGEE.

This chain joins TRBV2 and TRBJ2-7, with 7 bases matching TRBD1. Trimming took 5 bases from V and 4 from J; bases not matched to a gene: 8. Germline V gene data show CDR1 as SNHLY and CDR2 as FYNNEI. The CDR3 extends over 14 amino acids. The CDR3 loop is CASSLQGSSYEQYF. The DNA of the CDR3 is TGTGCCAGCAGTTTACAGGGGAGCAGTTACGAGCAGTACTTC. Full variable domain (outside the CDR3, taken from reference TRBV2 and TRBJ2-7): EPEVTQTPSHQVTQMGQEVILRCVPISNHLYFYWYRQILGQKVEFLVSFYNNEISEKSEIFDDQFSVERPDGSNFTLKIRSTKLEDSAMYFCASSLQGSSYEQYFGPGTRLTVT.

This clone was found once. The chain joins TRBV18 to TRBJ1-3; 10 bases map to TRBD1. V trimming: 3 bases; J trimming: 2 bases; junction bases outside the gene matches: 4. The CDR3 consists of 16 residues. Germline CDR1 and CDR2: KGHSH and LQKENI. The CDR3 sequence: CASSPRQGATGNTIYF. The CDR3 nucleotides are TGTGCCAGCTCACCCCGACAGGGGGCTACTGGAAACACCATATATTTT. Full variable domain (outside the CDR3, taken from reference TRBV18 and TRBJ1-3): NAGVMQNPRHLVRRRGQEARLRCSPMKGHSHVYWYRQLPEEGLKFMVYLQKENIIDESGMPKERFSAEFPKEGPSILRIQQVVRGDSAAYFCASSPRQGATGNTIYFGEGSWLTVV.

The chain joins TRBV4-3 to TRBJ2-1; D not resolved. Per germline, CDR1 LGHNA and CDR2 YSLEER. This CDR3 spans 15 amino acids. Between the trimmed V and J ends, which lost 1 base and 2 bases, there was a span of 9 bases. The CDR3: CASSQGYGPYNEQFF. Written as DNA, the CDR3 is TGCGCCAGCAGCCAAGGATACGGGCCCTACAATGAGCAGTTCTTC.

The J gene is TRBJ2-3, the V gene TRBV11-2, with D hard to call. The germline V and J ends were trimmed by 4 bases and 9 bases, with 14 bases remaining between them. This CDR3 region has 13 residues. Germline CDR1 is SGHAT and CDR2 is FQNNGV. The CDR3 nucleotides are TGTGCCAGCAGCTGGGCCACCAGCGCCACGCAGTATTTT. This gives the protein CASSWATSATQYF.

The V and J genes are TRBV5-6 and TRBJ2-2; D gene unclear. This CDR3 spans 15 amino acids. Germline assignment: CDR1 SGHDT and CDR2 YYEEEE. V dropped 2 bases and J dropped 1 base, with 9 bases sitting between them. CDR3 sequence (DNA): TGTGCCAGCAGCTTCATCGGGCAGAACACCGGGGAGCTGTTTTTT. The encoded protein is CASSFIGQNTGELFF.

This sequence joins TRBV28 and TRBJ1-4; tentative D call: TRBD1 (5 bases). V dropped 5 bases and J dropped 4 bases, with 14 bases sitting between them. Germline CDR1 MDHEN, CDR2 SYDVKM. The CDR3 is made up of 15 amino acids. CDR3 in amino acids: CASSPPGQRNEKLFF. In DNA form, the CDR3 reads TGTGCCAGCAGTCCCCCGGGGCAGCGTAATGAAAAACTGTTTTTT.

This chain connects TRBV11-2 to TRBJ1-2, with TRBD1 as a possible D gene (6 bases). V dropped 5 bases and J dropped 3 bases, with 13 bases sitting between them. The germline V gene has CDR1 SGHAT and CDR2 FQNNGV. The CDR3 runs 14 residues. The DNA for the CDR3 is TGTGCCAGCAGCACTCGGACAGCTCACTATGGCTACACCTTC. Its translation is CASSTRTAHYGYTF. The whole variable domain, filled in from reference TRBV11-2 and TRBJ1-2, reads EAGVAQSPRYKIIEKRQSVAFWCNPISGHATLYWYQQILGQGPKLLIQFQNNGVVDDSQLPKDRFSAERLKGVDSTLKIQPAKLEDSAVYLCASSTRTAHYGYTFGSGTRLTVV.

The V gene is TRBV29-1, the J gene TRBJ2-2; TRBD1 aligns across 8 bases. V dropped 6 bases and J dropped 0; count of bases not matched to a gene: 0. This CDR3 has 13 amino acids. Germline-derived CDR1 and CDR2 are SQVTM and ANQGSEA. The CDR3 DNA sequence: TGCAGCGTACAGGGGGCGAACACCGGGGAGCTGTTTTTT. Its protein product is CSVQGANTGELFF.

CDR3 DNA sequence: TGTGCCAGCAGCCCCCAGGTACAGGGTGGCGAGCAGTACTTC. It is translated as CASSPQVQGGEQYF. The gene calls are TRBV7-2 and TRBJ2-7, with a weak D call TRBD1 (6 bases). The CDR3 is 14 residues long. Germline CDR1 reads SGHTA; CDR2 reads FQGNSA. The V end lost 5 bases, the J end lost 6 bases, and 17 bases lay between the germline ends.

The CDR3, as DNA: TGTGCCAGCAGCAAAAACCAGCATAGCACAGATACGCAGTATTTT. Residues: CASSKNQHSTDTQYF. The chain uses TRBV7-2 and TRBJ2-3; no reliable D call. Trimming removed 5 bases at V and 0 bases at J, with 12 bases between. There are 15 residues in the CDR3. The germline V gene encodes CDR1 SGHTA and CDR2 FQGNSA.

The chain recombines TRBV28 with TRBJ1-2, with D tentatively TRBD1 (6 bases). V was cut by 4 bases and J by 11 bases, with 23 bases left in between. CDR1 and CDR2 from the germline V gene are MDHEN and SYDVKM. CDR3 length: 15 residues. The CDR3 DNA sequence: TGTGCCAGCAGTTCCGGCCAGATCCTGGTCAGGGGTTACACCTTC. Translation gives CASSSGQILVRGYTF.